This entry features one TCR beta chain sequence. The data are from a study of CD8 T cells in Susac syndrome. It was with random hexamers that about 0.45 to 1 ug RNA was reverse transcribed. MiXCR was run by TCRdb on the immunoSEQ multiplex PCR reads, yielding one entry per CDR3 protein. The table has about 200,000 distinct CDR3 sequences, 90% to 95% seen once; the top ten hold roughly 0.13%. The germline V gene encodes CDR1 PRHDT and CDR2 FYEKMQ (reference sequence). The junction had 6 bases not matched to a gene; V was cut back by 6 bases and J by 2 bases. The CDR3 runs to 15 residues. Input material: CD8+ T cells from PBMCs. The sequence was obtained from a human donor with multiple sclerosis. V usage is TRBV13 and J usage is TRBJ2-7, with 11 bases aligning to TRBD2. The CDR3 DNA reads as TGTGCCAGCAGAGAAGGGACTAGCGGTCCCTACGAGCAGTACTTC. Translating gives CASREGTSGPYEQYF. Complete variable domain (other parts from reference TRBV13 and TRBJ2-7): AAGVIQSPRHLIKEKRETATLKCYPIPRHDTVYWYQQGPGQDPQFLISFYEKMQSDKGSIPDRFSAQQFSDYHSELNMSSLELGDSALYFCASREGTSGPYEQYFGPGTRLTVT.